Following are 23 T cell receptor beta chains from one sample sequenced in a study of T-cell memory formation after mild COVID-19. MiXCR, applied by TCRdb to the 5' RACE reads, yields one record per CDR3 protein. The table shows roughly 610,000 distinct CDR3 sequences, with roughly 17% occurring only once. The sequencing sample was made of PBMCs or a T cell subset sorted from them (not recorded which). The receptors shown here come from an adult woman who had mild COVID-19 (a few samples of this study predate the infection). Cell type and time point are not known.

This clonotype was observed a few times. This chain links TRBV7-6 with TRBJ2-2; D gene unclear. The V gene lost 5 bases and the J gene lost 1 base, with 14 bases spanning the gap. This CDR3 contains 16 residues. The germline CDR1 and CDR2 sequences are SGHVS and FNYEAQ. In DNA, the CDR3 is TGTGCCAGCAGCCCGCAAGTTGAGCGGAACACCGGGGAGCTGTTTTTT. This encodes CASSPQVERNTGELFF.

This clonotype occurred many times. V is TRBV29-1 and J is TRBJ2-3; a possible D gene is TRBD1 (6 bases). The CDR3 has 12 amino acids. Germline loops: CDR1 SQVTM, CDR2 ANQGSEA. V was pared by 5 bases and J by 11 bases, with 17 bases between. In DNA, the CDR3 is TGCAGCGTTCGATTCGGGGACATCGGGCAGTATTTT. Protein product: CSVRFGDIGQYF.

The V gene is TRBV7-3, the J gene TRBJ2-6, with a weak D call TRBD1 (6 bases). With 5 bases removed from V and 3 bases from J, the gap between germline ends came to 14 bases. The CDR3 sequence is 16 residues long. Germline V gene lookup returns CDR1 SGHTA and CDR2 FQGTGA. The chain's CDR3 is CASSPPAGVGANVLTF. The DNA of the CDR3 is TGTGCCAGCAGCCCTCCCGCAGGGGTTGGGGCCAACGTCCTGACTTTC.

This clonotype was counted many times. CDR3: CASSQTRSGYEQYF. Here the CDR3 DNA reads TGTGCCAGCAGCCAGACTCGGTCGGGCTACGAGCAGTACTTC. The chain uses TRBV4-2 and TRBJ2-7; the D is unclear. The germline gives CDR1 LGHNA, CDR2 YNFKEQ. V lost 3 bases and J 3 bases, leaving 12 bases between the germline ends. This CDR3 comprises 14 residues.

This chain links TRBV7-2 with TRBJ1-2; D gene ambiguous. The CDR3 length is 15 residues. Trimming left V 4 bases short and J 4 bases short, with 16 bases between. The germline V gene encodes CDR1 SGHTA and CDR2 FQGNSA. The CDR3 sequence: CASSSPSQALYGYTF. The CDR3, as DNA: TGTGCCAGCAGCTCACCTTCGCAGGCCCTCTATGGCTACACCTTC.

V usage is TRBV5-5 and J usage is TRBJ2-7; 10 positions match TRBD2. This CDR3 is built from 14 residues. Trimming removed 4 bases from V and 6 bases from J; junction bases left unmatched: 7. Looked up from germline, CDR1 is SGHKS and CDR2 is YYEKEE (reference sequence). The CDR3 coding sequence is TGTGCCAGCAGCCAGCTAGCGGGAGAACGCGAGCAGTACTTC. This encodes CASSQLAGEREQYF.

The chain couples TRBV4-3 to TRBJ1-2, with 9 bases aligning to TRBD1. CDR3 length: 15 residues. The trim removed 2 bases at V and 8 bases at J, leaving 9 bases unmatched. Germline V gives CDR1 LGHNA, CDR2 YSLEER. The CDR3 loop reads CASSQTRGTGKGYTF. The CDR3, as DNA: TGCGCCAGCAGCCAAACCAGGGGGACAGGGAAGGGCTACACCTTC.

The gene calls are TRBV29-1 and TRBJ1-2, with no clear D. The germline V gene encodes CDR1 SQVTM and CDR2 ANQGSEA. V shed 1 base and J shed 4 bases, with 7 bases lying between them. The CDR3 runs 12 residues. CDR3 residues: CSVEAFSYGYTF. The CDR3 region has the DNA TGCAGCGTTGAAGCGTTCAGCTATGGCTACACCTTC.

This clonotype occurred a few times. The J gene is TRBJ2-5, the V gene TRBV20-1; D is perhaps TRBD2 (6 bases). V was cut by 2 bases and J by 1 base, with 8 bases left in between. CDR3 length: 13 amino acids. From germline, CDR1 is DFQATT and CDR2 SNEGSKA (reference sequence). The CDR3 sequence is CSARLSGQETQYF. For the CDR3, the DNA is TGCAGTGCTAGACTTAGCGGCCAAGAGACCCAGTACTTC.

This clonotype was detected only a few times. CDR3 protein: CASSLVSWVEQKLFF. CDR3 DNA: TGTGCCAGCAGCTTAGTTAGCTGGGTCGAACAGAAACTGTTTTTT. J is TRBJ1-4 and V is TRBV11-2; unclear D gene. V gave up 1 base and J gave up 11 bases, with 17 bases separating them. This CDR3 region has 15 residues. CDR1 is SGHAT, CDR2 FQNNGV, per germline.

The gene calls are TRBV7-9 and TRBJ1-1; no clear D. Germline values: CDR1 SEHNR, CDR2 FQNEAQ (reference sequence). V was pared by 1 base and J by 1 base, with 10 bases between. CDR3 length: 15 residues. The CDR3 DNA follows: TGTGCCAGCAGCTTAGATCGCCAGCCGAACACTGAAGCTTTCTTT. Amino acid sequence: CASSLDRQPNTEAFF. Drawing the rest from reference TRBV7-9 and TRBJ1-1, the complete variable domain is DTGVSQNPRHKITKRGQNVTFRCDPISEHNRLYWYRQTLGQGPEFLTYFQNEAQLEKSRLLSDRFSAERPKGSFSTLEIQRTEQGDSAMYLCASSLDRQPNTEAFFGQGTRLTVV.

The rearrangement uses TRBV2 and TRBJ2-1, with D hard to call. V was shortened by 8 bases and J by 7 bases, with 12 bases between the two germline ends. The CDR3 has 12 residues. The germline CDR1 and CDR2 sequences are SNHLY and FYNNEI. CDR3 DNA sequence: TGTGCCAGCGGGCTACAGTTGAATGAGCAGTTCTTC. This translates into CASGLQLNEQFF.

This clonotype occurred a few times. The rearrangement links TRBV11-2 to TRBJ2-1, with TRBD2 matching over 9 bases. V gave up 2 bases and J gave up 9 bases; unmatched junction bases: 8. CDR3 length: 15 residues. Germline V CDR1 and CDR2: SGHAT, FQNNGV. The CDR3 DNA is TGTGCCAGCAGCTTAAGTAGCGGGAGCGGGGCTGAGCAGTTCTTC. The encoded protein is CASSLSSGSGAEQFF.

This clonotype was counted only a few times. The chain couples TRBV30 to TRBJ1-2; a weak D match, TRBD1 (5 bases). The CDR3 is made up of 13 amino acids. Germline-derived CDR1 and CDR2 are GTSNPN and SVGIG (reference sequence). V was clipped by 2 bases and J by 8 bases, with 15 bases between them. The CDR3, as DNA: TGTGCCTGGAGTTACACAGGTGTAGTGGGCTACACCTTC. This translates into CAWSYTGVVGYTF.

This clonotype was detected a few times. The genes are TRBV4-1 and TRBJ1-2; 8 nucleotides agree with TRBD1. The CDR3 runs to 17 residues. Trimming at V came to 2 bases and at J to 1 base, leaving 9 bases not matched to a gene. Germline V gene data show CDR1 as MGHRA and CDR2 as YSYEKL. The CDR3, as DNA: TGCGCCAGCAGCCAACGACAGGGGTCGGATAGTAACTATGGCTACACCTTC. This sequence encodes CASSQRQGSDSNYGYTF.

This clonotype was counted between two and nine times. The chain links TRBV7-2 to TRBJ2-4; no firm D call. CDR3 size: 12 residues. Trimming removed 2 bases at V and 8 bases at J, with 7 bases between. CDR1 is SGHTA and CDR2 is FQGNSA in the germline V gene. DNA of the CDR3: TGTGCCAGCAGCTTATCGCAGGACATTCAGTACTTC. It codes for CASSLSQDIQYF.

The rearrangement links TRBV7-2 to TRBJ2-2, with 9 positions matching TRBD2. CDR1 is SGHTA and CDR2 is FQGNSA in the germline V gene. The CDR3 spans 15 residues. V dropped 7 bases and J dropped 7; count of bases not matched to a gene: 10. CDR3 in DNA: TGTGCCAGCACCCTGGGACTAGCAATCGGCGGGGAGCTGTTTTTT. As protein: CASTLGLAIGGELFF.

The CDR3 nucleotides read TGTGCCAGCAGAAGAGGCGGTATTACAGATACGCAGTATTTT. Translated, it gives CASRRGGITDTQYF. V usage is TRBV28 and J usage is TRBJ2-3; D remains unclear. Germline values: CDR1 MDHEN, CDR2 SYDVKM. This CDR3 has 14 residues. Trimming stripped 6 bases from V and 3 bases from J, with 13 bases between.

The chain joins TRBV4-3 to TRBJ1-4; 10 nucleotides match TRBD1. Germline trimming cut 1 base from V and 8 bases from J; bases unmatched to any gene: 4. The CDR3 runs 15 residues. From germline, CDR1 is LGHNA and CDR2 YSLEER. CDR3 region: CASSQGGTGDEKLFF. In nucleotides, the CDR3 is TGCGCCAGCAGCCAAGGGGGGACAGGGGACGAAAAACTGTTTTTT.

The V call is TRBV6-4, the J call TRBJ2-1; possibly TRBD1 for D (6 bases). The CDR3 covers 16 residues. Trimming removed 3 bases from V and 8 bases from J, with 20 bases in between. CDR1 and CDR2 (germline): MRHNA, SNTAGT. The CDR3 spells CASSESGAGLTDEQFF. As DNA, the CDR3 is TGTGCCAGCAGTGAATCAGGGGCTGGGCTAACGGATGAGCAGTTCTTC.

This clonotype has just a few counts. V and J are TRBV4-2 and TRBJ2-2, with 11 bases lining up with TRBD2. Germline lookup yields CDR1 LGHNA and CDR2 YNFKEQ. V lost 4 bases, J lost 6 bases, and 7 bases stayed unmatched. CDR3 length equals 16 residues. The CDR3 DNA reads as TGTGCCAGCAGCCTCACTAGCGGGAGCGTCCCCGGGGAGCTGTTTTTT. Its translation is CASSLTSGSVPGELFF.

This clonotype was counted between two and nine times. The chain has TRBV7-8 and TRBJ2-2; perhaps TRBD1 as D (5 bases). The V and J ends lost 4 bases and 6 bases respectively, with 18 bases between them. The CDR3 totals 16 residues. Germline CDR1 and CDR2: SGHVS and FQNEAQ. CDR3 protein: CASSSPVAGWSGELFF. CDR3 DNA: TGTGCCAGCAGCTCTCCCGTGGCAGGGTGGTCCGGGGAGCTGTTTTTT.

Concerning this clonotype itself: Germline and junction disagree at one end, which may indicate a read error. The V and J genes are TRBV5-5 and TRBJ1-5, with a tentative D call TRBD1 (5 bases). CDR1 is SGHKS and CDR2 is YYEKEE in the germline V gene (reference sequence). The CDR3 extends over 17 amino acids. The CDR3 protein is CASSLRRLQDPNQTQHF. CDR3 coding DNA: TGTGCCAGCAGCTTGAGGAGGCTACAGGATCCCAATCAGACCCAGCATTTT.